This T cell receptor beta chain was identified during a study of T cell responses to AZD1222 COVID-19 vaccine. General study findings and limits: The reported proportion of spike-specific TCRs targeting unmutated variant regions was nearly half.

After removal of 2 bases from V and 8 bases from J, the junction contained 6 bases not matched to a gene. The CDR3 is made up of 16 amino acids. The germline V gene encodes CDR1 LGHDT and CDR2 YNNKEL (reference sequence). Repertoires were generated with immunoSEQ multiplex PCR, while TCRdb's copy carries only in-frame clones and drops some. This sample carries about 190,000 clones, almost 95% of them seen once, and the ten largest clones take 1% to 1.5%. Concerning this clone itself: Its antigen is currently unknown.

The V and J genes are TRBV3-1 (or the pseudogene TRBV3-2) and TRBJ1-6, with 10 positions matching TRBD1. Sequenced material: peripheral blood, taken on day 0 of AZD1222 vaccination. The receptor was derived from an adult in good health. The CDR3 nucleotides read TGTGCCAGCAGCCAACTGCTGACAGGGGGCCATTCACCCCTCCACTTT. It is translated as CASSQLLTGGHSPLHF.